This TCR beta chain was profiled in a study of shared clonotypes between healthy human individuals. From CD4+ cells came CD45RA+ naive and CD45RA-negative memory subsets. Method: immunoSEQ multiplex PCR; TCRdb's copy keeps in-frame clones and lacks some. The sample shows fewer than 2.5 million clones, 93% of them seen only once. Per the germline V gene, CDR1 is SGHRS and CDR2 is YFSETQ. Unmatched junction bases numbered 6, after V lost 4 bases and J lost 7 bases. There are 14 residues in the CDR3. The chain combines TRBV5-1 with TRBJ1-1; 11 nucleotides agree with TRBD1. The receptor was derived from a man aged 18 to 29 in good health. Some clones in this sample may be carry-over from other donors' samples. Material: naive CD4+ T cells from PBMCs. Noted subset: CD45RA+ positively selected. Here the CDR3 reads CASSPRDRGDEAFF. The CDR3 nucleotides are TGCGCCAGCAGCCCCCGGGACAGGGGGGATGAAGCTTTCTTT.